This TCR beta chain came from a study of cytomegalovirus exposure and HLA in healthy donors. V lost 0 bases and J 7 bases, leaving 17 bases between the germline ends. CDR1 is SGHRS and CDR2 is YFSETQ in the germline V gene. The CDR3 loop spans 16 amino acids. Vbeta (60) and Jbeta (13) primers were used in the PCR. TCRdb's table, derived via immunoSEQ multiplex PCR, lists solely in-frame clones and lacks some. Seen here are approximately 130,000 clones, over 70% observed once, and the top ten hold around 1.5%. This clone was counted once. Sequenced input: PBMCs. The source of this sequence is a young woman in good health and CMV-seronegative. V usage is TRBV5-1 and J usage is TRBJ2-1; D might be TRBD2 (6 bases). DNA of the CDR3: TGCGCCAGCAGCTTGGGGAGGGGTACGGGTAGGAATGAGCAGTTCTTC. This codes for CASSLGRGTGRNEQFF.